These 20 T cell receptor beta chains share one sample of origin, sequenced in a study of blood T cell repertoires in COVID-19. Here immunoSEQ multiplex PCR was the method, and the copy in TCRdb shows in-frame clones only, minus some. The sample includes 150,000 to 200,000 clones, about 88% of them seen just once. Sequenced: PBMCs or T cells enriched from blood (not recorded which). Source of these receptors: a woman in her 40s with acute COVID-19.

The chain employs TRBV30 and TRBJ1-2, with a possible D match to TRBD1 (5 bases). Trimming removed 3 bases at V and 2 bases at J, with 13 bases between. This CDR3 region has 14 residues. Germline CDR1 GTSNPN, CDR2 SVGIG (reference sequence). The CDR3 sequence: CAWRFPGGNYGYTF. CDR3 bases: TGTGCCTGGAGATTTCCCGGGGGGAACTATGGCTACACCTTC.

About this clone itself: The junction shows a germline mismatch at one end, possibly a read error. The chain links TRBV6-1 to TRBJ2-3; D might be TRBD1 (6 bases). Germline V gives CDR1 MNHNS, CDR2 SASEGT. This CDR3 comprises 17 residues. CDR3 protein: CASSEAGAVDSTDTQYF. DNA of the CDR3: TGTGCCAGCAGCGAAGCAGGGGCCGTCGATAGCACAGATACGCAGTATTTT.

This clone was counted at least ten times. The chain uses TRBV28 and TRBJ2-7, with TRBD1 as a possible D gene (5 bases). The ends were cut back, 2 bases at V and 5 bases at J, with 10 bases in the middle. Germline-derived CDR1 and CDR2 are MDHEN and SYDVKM. The CDR3 consists of 13 residues. The CDR3 protein is CASSLQGLDEQYF. The CDR3 coding sequence is TGTGCCAGCAGTTTACAGGGTCTTGACGAGCAGTACTTC.

The chain combines TRBV24-1 with TRBJ2-2; 9 nucleotides match TRBD2. Germline assignment: CDR1 KGHDR and CDR2 SFDVKD. V shed 1 base and J 13 bases; nucleotides not matched to a gene: 12. The CDR3 loop spans 16 amino acids. CDR3 in amino acids: CATSDFSERGDPRLFF. CDR3 bases: TGTGCCACCAGTGATTTCAGCGAGCGGGGGGACCCCAGGCTGTTTTTT.

V usage is TRBV13 and J usage is TRBJ1-1, with 8 bases fitting TRBD1. The J segment lost 1 base and the V segment lost 3 bases, leaving 10 bases of the junction unmatched. The length of the CDR3 is 17 residues. Germline-derived CDR1 and CDR2 are PRHDT and FYEKMQ (reference sequence). The CDR3 region has the DNA TGTGCCAGCAGCTTTGGTGGCAGGGGGCTCTCGAACACTGAAGCTTTCTTT. It specifies CASSFGGRGLSNTEAFF.

This chain joins TRBV19 and TRBJ1-4; maybe TRBD1 (6 bases). The length of the CDR3 is 13 residues. From germline, CDR1 is LNHDA and CDR2 SQIVND (reference sequence). The ends were cut back, 9 bases at V and 2 bases at J, with 10 bases in the middle. Here the CDR3 DNA reads TGTGCCAGCAGTGGACAGACTAATGAAAAACTGTTTTTT. It yields the protein CASSGQTNEKLFF.

The V and J genes are TRBV29-1 and TRBJ1-1; D is ambiguous. CDR1 is SQVTM and CDR2 is ANQGSEA in the germline V gene. V lost 2 bases and J 0 bases, leaving 7 bases between the germline ends. CDR3 length equals 13 residues. The CDR3: CSVEPRLNTEAFF. The CDR3 region has the DNA TGCAGCGTTGAACCACGGTTGAACACTGAAGCTTTCTTT. The entire variable domain, with the rest obtained from reference TRBV29-1 and TRBJ1-1, is as follows: SAVISQKPSRDICQRGTSLTIQCQVDSQVTMMFWYRQQPGQSLTLIATANQGSEATYESGFVIDKFPISRPNLTFSTLTVSNMSPEDSSIYLCSVEPRLNTEAFFGQGTRLTVV.

This rearrangement joins TRBV28 to TRBJ2-5; D possibly corresponds to TRBD2 (6 bases). From germline, CDR1 is MDHEN and CDR2 SYDVKM. This CDR3 has 16 residues. The germline V and J ends were trimmed by 2 bases and 4 bases, with 17 bases remaining between them. CDR3 bases: TGTGCCAGCAGTTTAGGAGGATCGGGGGTCGGAGAGACCCAGTACTTC. Translating it yields CASSLGGSGVGETQYF. Full variable domain (rest looked up from reference TRBV28 and TRBJ2-5): DVKVTQSSRYLVKRTGEKVFLECVQDMDHENMFWYRQDPGLGLRLIYFSYDVKMKEKGDIPEGYSVSREKKERFSLILESASTNQTSMYLCASSLGGSGVGETQYFGPGTRLLVL.

The chain combines TRBV19 with TRBJ1-2; 7 nucleotides agree with TRBD1. This CDR3 has 15 residues. With 4 bases clipped from V and 3 bases from J, the junction kept 8 bases outside the gene matches. CDR1 and CDR2 from the germline V gene are LNHDA and SQIVND (reference sequence). The CDR3 region has the DNA TGTGCCAGTAGTAAGGGACAGAGGACATACTATGGCTACACCTTC. This translates into CASSKGQRTYYGYTF.

This chain links TRBV4-1 with TRBJ1-1; TRBD1 aligns across 8 bases. The ends lost 4 bases at V and 4 bases at J; junction bases unmatched: 11. The CDR3 sequence is 16 residues long. Per the germline V gene, CDR1 is MGHRA and CDR2 is YSYEKL. CDR3 amino acids: CASSPRGRQGTTEAFF. Here the CDR3 DNA reads TGCGCCAGCAGCCCCCGAGGGAGACAGGGGACCACTGAAGCTTTCTTT.

V is TRBV6-6 and J is TRBJ1-1; 9 nucleotides agree with TRBD1. Germline V gene data show CDR1 as MNHNY and CDR2 as SVGAGI (reference sequence). After removal of 2 bases from V and 6 bases from J, the junction contained 1 base not matched to a gene. The CDR3 is 13 amino acids. CDR3 DNA: TGTGCCAGCAGTTACGACAGGGGGGCTGAAGCTTTCTTT. This encodes CASSYDRGAEAFF.

This clone was detected only once. The chain is built from TRBV27 and TRBJ1-2, with 10 bases identical to TRBD1. The CDR3 is 17 residues long. With 5 bases clipped from V and 1 base from J, the junction kept 10 bases outside the gene matches. The germline V gene encodes CDR1 MNHEY and CDR2 SMNVEV (reference sequence). CDR3 sequence reads: CASSPPPGTGDNYGYTF. In DNA, the CDR3 is TGTGCCAGCAGTCCGCCTCCCGGGACAGGGGATAACTATGGCTACACCTTC.

V and J are TRBV5-1 and TRBJ1-3; TRBD1 matches 9 bases. Germline-derived CDR1 and CDR2 are SGHRS and YFSETQ. This CDR3 is built from 16 residues. Trimming took 1 base from V and 0 from J; bases not matched to a gene: 2. As DNA, the CDR3 is TGCGCCAGCAGCTTGAGGGACAGGGTCTCTGGAAACACCATATATTTT. It codes for CASSLRDRVSGNTIYF.

This clone has just one count. This chain links TRBV25-1 with TRBJ1-2; tentative D call: TRBD1 (6 bases). The V gene's germline CDR1 is MGHDK and CDR2 SYGVNS. The V end was cut by 3 bases, the J end by 4 bases, with 9 bases between. This CDR3 spans 13 amino acids. DNA for the CDR3: TGTGCCAGCAGTGAGCAGGGGACCTATGGCTACACCTTC. It translates to CASSEQGTYGYTF.

CDR3 residues: CASSLAGVKNVYF. CDR3 in DNA: TGTGCCAGCAGCTTGGCCGGGGTTAAGAACGTATATTTT. V gene TRBV5-8 combines with J gene TRBJ1-3; D ambiguous. Trimming removed 0 bases at V and 14 bases at J, with 15 bases between. The CDR3 runs 13 residues. The germline V gene has CDR1 SGHTS and CDR2 YDEGEE.

The V gene is TRBV7-9, the J gene TRBJ1-1; unclear D gene. Per germline, CDR1 SEHNR and CDR2 FQNEAQ (reference sequence). The CDR3 covers 13 residues. V was shortened by 5 bases and J by 3 bases, with 10 bases between the two germline ends. CDR3 DNA sequence: TGTGCCAGCAGCACCCAACTGGACACTGAAGCTTTCTTT. It yields the protein CASSTQLDTEAFF.

The V and J genes are TRBV6-1 and TRBJ1-2; D is perhaps TRBD1 (5 bases). CDR1 is MNHNS, CDR2 SASEGT, per germline. The CDR3 covers 14 residues. V lost 3 bases and J lost 3, with 11 bases in between. In DNA, the CDR3 is TGTGCCAGCAGTGACGGGGGGGGTCACTATGGCTACACCTTC. This encodes CASSDGGGHYGYTF.

The chain combines TRBV5-1 with TRBJ2-3, with D unclear. The germline gives CDR1 SGHRS, CDR2 YFSETQ. The V end lost 0 bases, the J end lost 10 bases, and 12 bases lay between the germline ends. The CDR3 consists of 13 residues. The CDR3 reads CASSLGAPSAQYF. The DNA for the CDR3 is TGCGCCAGCAGCTTGGGAGCCCCCTCGGCGCAGTATTTT.

This chain connects TRBV19 to TRBJ2-7; the D gene is possibly TRBD2 (6 bases). Germline V gene sequence: CDR1 LNHDA, CDR2 SQIVND (reference sequence). This CDR3 comprises 14 residues. V dropped 6 bases and J dropped 2 bases, with 14 bases sitting between them. As DNA, the CDR3 is TGTGCCAGTAGCCCCAGCGGGTGGGCCTACGAGCAGTACTTC. Its protein product is CASSPSGWAYEQYF.

The CDR3 DNA reads as TGCGCCAGCAGCGACAACACAGATACGCAGTATTTT. The encoded protein is CASSDNTDTQYF. V and J are TRBV5-1 and TRBJ2-3, with D hard to call. Germline V lookup: CDR1 SGHRS, CDR2 YFSETQ. The V and J ends lost 4 bases and 2 bases respectively, with 5 bases between them. CDR3 length: 12 amino acids.